Following are 21 T cell receptor beta chains from one sample sequenced in a study of shared clonotypes between healthy human individuals. Measured with immunoSEQ multiplex PCR; TCRdb has only the in-frame clones, and not every one. This sample carries roughly 500,000 clones, roughly 95% of them seen once, and the ten largest clones take about 0.067%. Sequencing was performed on naive CD4+ T cells sorted from blood. Subset in this sample: CD45RA+ positively selected. These receptors came from a woman aged 25 to 45 in good health.

In its sample, this clone was seen once. Different DNA sequences within this sample yield the same CDR3. This sequence joins TRBV18 and TRBJ2-5; the D gene is possibly TRBD2 (5 bases). The germline V and J ends were trimmed by 3 bases and 2 bases, with 7 bases remaining between them. The CDR3 runs 13 residues. Germline values: CDR1 KGHSH, CDR2 LQKENI. CDR3 sequence: CASSPGAQETQYF. The CDR3 DNA reads as TGTGCCAGCTCACCGGGAGCACAAGAGACCCAGTACTTC. Variable domain in full (rest from reference TRBV18 and TRBJ2-5): NAGVMQNPRHLVRRRGQEARLRCSPMKGHSHVYWYRQLPEEGLKFMVYLQKENIIDESGMPKERFSAEFPKEGPSILRIQQVVRGDSAAYFCASSPGAQETQYFGPGTRLLVL.

The sample holds a few counts of this clone. The chain is built from TRBV6-5 and TRBJ1-5; 9 bases map to TRBD1. Germline V lookup: CDR1 MNHEY, CDR2 SVGAGI. The CDR3 length is 14 residues. With V trimmed by 5 bases and J by 2 bases, 1 base remained unmatched. The CDR3 DNA follows: TGTGCCAGCAGTGACAGGGGGGGCAATCAGCCCCAGCATTTT. This gives the protein CASSDRGGNQPQHF.

This sequence joins TRBV7-9 and TRBJ2-3; possibly TRBD2 for D (6 bases). The CDR3 spans 15 residues. Trimming took 0 bases from V and 2 from J, leaving 9 bases between them. Germline loops: CDR1 SEHNR, CDR2 FQNEAQ (reference sequence). The CDR3: CASSLAGTDTDTQYF. For the CDR3, the DNA is TGTGCCAGCAGCTTAGCCGGGACTGACACAGATACGCAGTATTTT. The full variable domain, rest sourced from reference TRBV7-9 and TRBJ2-3, is DTGVSQNPRHKITKRGQNVTFRCDPISEHNRLYWYRQTLGQGPEFLTYFQNEAQLEKSRLLSDRFSAERPKGSFSTLEIQRTEQGDSAMYLCASSLAGTDTDTQYFGPGTRLTVL.

The chain employs TRBV4-2 and TRBJ2-3; the match to TRBD2 covers 8 bases. Germline V gene lookup returns CDR1 LGHNA and CDR2 YNFKEQ. The CDR3 has 18 residues. Trimming removed 1 base from V and 2 bases from J; junction bases left unmatched: 11. CDR3 residues: CASSQGRSSGPFTDTQYF. CDR3 sequence (DNA): TGTGCCAGCAGCCAAGGGCGGTCTAGCGGGCCCTTCACAGATACGCAGTATTTT.

This chain connects TRBV27 to TRBJ2-1; the match to TRBD1 covers 7 bases. Germline V lookup: CDR1 MNHEY, CDR2 SMNVEV (reference sequence). V dropped 7 bases and J dropped 7; count of bases not matched to a gene: 10. CDR3 length equals 14 residues. This chain's CDR3 is CASKVKGATNEQFF. The CDR3, as DNA: TGTGCCAGCAAGGTAAAGGGGGCGACGAATGAGCAGTTCTTC.

The chain combines TRBV28 with TRBJ1-1, with TRBD1 matching 7 bases. The CDR3 has 14 amino acids. Germline V gene data show CDR1 as MDHEN and CDR2 as SYDVKM. With 7 bases clipped from V and 4 bases from J, the junction kept 9 bases outside the gene matches. CDR3 region: CASILAGDSTEAFF. The CDR3 nucleotides read TGTGCCAGCATCCTTGCAGGGGACAGCACTGAAGCTTTCTTT.

The chain employs TRBV15 and TRBJ2-7; 9 bases line up with TRBD2. Germline values: CDR1 LNHNV, CDR2 YYDKDF (reference sequence). After removal of 11 bases from V and 6 bases from J, the junction contained 20 bases not matched to a gene. The CDR3 totals 16 residues. CDR3 protein: CAPLGVAGAIGGEQYF. The CDR3 nucleotides read TGTGCCCCTCTCGGGGTAGCGGGAGCAATCGGGGGCGAGCAGTACTTC.

The table lists this clone with a count of one. The J gene is TRBJ2-4, the V gene TRBV6-4, with D possibly matching TRBD1 (5 bases). Trimming took off 0 bases at V and 6 bases at J, with 9 bases between the two ends. The CDR3 length is 14 residues. Germline V CDR1 and CDR2: MRHNA, SNTAGT. The CDR3 DNA follows: TGTGCCAGCAGTGACTCGGGGCAACGAAACATTCAGTACTTC. This encodes CASSDSGQRNIQYF.

This chain joins TRBV28 and TRBJ2-7; 12 nucleotides align to TRBD2. The CDR3 spans 15 residues. Germline CDR1 MDHEN, CDR2 SYDVKM. Germline trimming cut 4 bases from V and 0 bases from J; bases unmatched to any gene: 1. CDR3 sequence reads: CASSSTSGSSYEQYF. As DNA, the CDR3 is TGTGCCAGCAGTTCGACTAGCGGGAGCTCCTACGAGCAGTACTTC.

The chain is built from TRBV7-9 and TRBJ2-1; 10 bases line up with TRBD2. Per the germline V gene, CDR1 is SEHNR and CDR2 is FQNEAQ (reference sequence). Trimming removed 4 bases from V and 4 bases from J; junction bases left unmatched: 4. This CDR3 contains 15 residues. The CDR3 DNA follows: TGTGCCAGCAGCTCTCAGCGGGAGGGTTACAATGAGCAGTTCTTC. Translated: CASSSQREGYNEQFF.

The chain combines TRBV6-1 with TRBJ1-2, with 7 bases fitting TRBD1. With 8 bases clipped from V and 8 bases from J, the junction kept 11 bases outside the gene matches. The CDR3 totals 13 residues. Germline-derived CDR1 and CDR2 are MNHNS and SASEGT. The CDR3 DNA reads as TGTGCCAGCGGGGACAGCTCCAGGTACGGCTACACCTTC. This gives the protein CASGDSSRYGYTF.

This chain joins TRBV19 and TRBJ2-1, with 9 nucleotides matching TRBD1. Trimming took 5 bases from V and 8 from J; bases not matched to a gene: 4. Looked up from germline, CDR1 is LNHDA and CDR2 is SQIVND (reference sequence). This CDR3 region has 13 residues. In nucleotides, the CDR3 is TGTGCCAGTAGTTCGGACAGGGGCTATGAGCAGTTCTTC. The encoded protein is CASSSDRGYEQFF.

This clone was recorded only once. V and J are TRBV4-1 and TRBJ2-7; D call uncertain. CDR3 length: 15 residues. Germline CDR1 and CDR2: MGHRA and YSYEKL. Trimming pared 1 base from V and 3 bases from J, leaving 13 bases between. CDR3 nucleotide sequence: TGCGCCAGCAGCCAAGGAGTGGACCGAAGCTACGAGCAGTACTTC. Translation: CASSQGVDRSYEQYF.

V and J are TRBV6-1 and TRBJ2-7; 7 bases are a match to TRBD1. Germline V gene lookup returns CDR1 MNHNS and CDR2 SASEGT. V trimming: 6 bases; J trimming: 3 bases; junction bases outside the gene matches: 5. The CDR3 extends over 13 amino acids. The CDR3 sequence is CASRQGPVYEQYF. CDR3 bases: TGTGCCAGCAGACAGGGGCCCGTCTACGAGCAGTACTTC.

The gene calls are TRBV6-6 and TRBJ2-1; D gene ambiguous. Germline V lookup: CDR1 MNHNY, CDR2 SVGAGI (reference sequence). The V gene lost 7 bases and the J gene lost 5 bases, with 15 bases spanning the gap. The CDR3 extends over 14 amino acids. CDR3 DNA sequence: TGTGCCAGCATGACCCTAGGAGAGCACAATGAGCAGTTCTTC. Translation gives CASMTLGEHNEQFF.

This clone was recorded once. The chain joins TRBV5-1 to TRBJ2-5, with TRBD2 as a possible D gene (5 bases). The CDR3 has 13 residues. Trimming took 4 bases from V and 3 from J, leaving 10 bases between them. The germline V gene encodes CDR1 SGHRS and CDR2 YFSETQ. CDR3 residues: CASSPGREETQYF. The CDR3 DNA follows: TGCGCCAGCAGCCCGGGGAGAGAAGAGACCCAGTACTTC. Full variable domain (remainder filled in from reference TRBV5-1 and TRBJ2-5): KAGVTQTPRYLIKTRGQQVTLSCSPISGHRSVSWYQQTPGQGLQFLFEYFSETQRNKGNFPGRFSGRQFSNSRSEMNVSTLELGDSALYLCASSPGREETQYFGPGTRLLVL.

The CDR3, as DNA: TGTGCCAGCAGCGCAGGACATAGGGGACACGCTTCAGGCTACACCTTC. It yields the protein CASSAGHRGHASGYTF. The chain has TRBV5-6 and TRBJ1-2; tentative D call: TRBD1 (6 bases). Germline CDR1 reads SGHDT; CDR2 reads YYEEEE. Deletions cut 4 bases from V and 8 bases from J, with 24 bases between. CDR3 length: 16 residues.

In this sample, this clone turned up a few times. This chain joins TRBV10-3 and TRBJ1-5; D ambiguous. V lost 6 bases, J lost 4 bases, and 10 bases lay in between. The germline CDR1 and CDR2 sequences are ENHRY and SYGVKD. The CDR3 loop spans 13 amino acids. CDR3 loop: CAIRSTDNQPQHF. The CDR3 nucleotides are TGTGCCATCAGGTCAACAGATAATCAGCCCCAGCATTTT.

The chain combines TRBV28 with TRBJ2-7; no clear D gene. Germline V lookup: CDR1 MDHEN, CDR2 SYDVKM. This CDR3 comprises 11 residues. V was clipped by 10 bases and J by 4 bases, with 11 bases between them. The CDR3 nucleotides read TGTGCCATCCGATCCTTATACGAGCAGTACTTC. Its translation: CAIRSLYEQYF.

This clone was detected only once. The chain combines TRBV28 with TRBJ2-7; the match to TRBD2 covers 9 bases. Germline V CDR1 and CDR2: MDHEN, SYDVKM. The V segment lost 3 bases and the J segment 4 bases; nucleotides outside the gene matches: 7. This CDR3 has 15 amino acids. Here the CDR3 DNA reads TGTGCCAGCAGTTTTCCGTCTAGCGGGATTTACGAGCAGTACTTC. Translation gives CASSFPSSGIYEQYF. The whole variable domain, remainder taken from reference TRBV28 and TRBJ2-7, is DVKVTQSSRYLVKRTGEKVFLECVQDMDHENMFWYRQDPGLGLRLIYFSYDVKMKEKGDIPEGYSVSREKKERFSLILESASTNQTSMYLCASSFPSSGIYEQYFGPGTRLTVT.

Points on this clone: At the DNA level, this CDR3 is encoded by other sequences in the same sample as well. The genes are TRBV5-1 and TRBJ2-5, with a tentative D call TRBD1 (6 bases). This CDR3 is built from 14 residues. The ends were cut back, 0 bases at V and 2 bases at J, with 8 bases in the middle. Germline CDR1 reads SGHRS; CDR2 reads YFSETQ. DNA of the CDR3: TGCGCCAGCAGCTTGGGGACAGCTCAAGAGACCCAGTACTTC. Protein sequence: CASSLGTAQETQYF.